This is a list of T cell receptor beta chains from one sample in a study of cytomegalovirus exposure and HLA in healthy donors. Method: immunoSEQ multiplex PCR; TCRdb's copy keeps in-frame clones and lacks some. The table includes some 240,000 clones, approximately 82% detected once. Material: PBMCs. The receptor source for this set is a male donor in good health and CMV-seronegative. Each CDR3 is given with its conserved first and last residue. A D gene is named only where the DNA matches it firmly. Some rows mark clone size as missing; the rest say once, few, many or name a class of expanded clone.

TRBV7-2	TRBJ1-2	-	-	TGTGCCAGCAGCTTGATTCAGGGGAACTATGGCTACACCTTC	CASSLIQGNYGYTF
TRBV11-3	TRBJ2-7	-	-	TGTGCCAGCAGCTCATCCCGGAGTAGCGGCGAGCAGTACTTC	CASSSSRSSGEQYF
TRBV18	TRBJ2-2	-	TRBD1	TGTGCCAGCTCACCAAGACAGGGATCCGGGGAGCTGTTTTTT	CASSPRQGSGELFF
TRBV28	TRBJ2-1	-	TRBD1	TGTGCCAGCAGTTTCTGGACAGGGACCGATTCCTACAATGAGCAGTTCTTC	CASSFWTGTDSYNEQFF
TRBV9	TRBJ2-7	-	TRBD2	TGTGCCAGCAGCGTAGGCGGGGGAACCTACGAGCAGTACTTC	CASSVGGGTYEQYF
TRBV5-1	TRBJ2-7	-	TRBD2	TGCGCCAGCAGCCACGGACTAGCGGGAGGGCCGGTGGGGGAGCAGTACTTC	CASSHGLAGGPVGEQYF
TRBV11-2	TRBJ2-7	once	TRBD2	TGTGCCAGCAGCTTCACCGGGACTAGCGGGGCCTACGAGCAGTACTTC	CASSFTGTSGAYEQYF
TRBV19	TRBJ1-1	-	TRBD1	TGTGCCAGTAGCCCCGGGACAGTCCGGAACACTGAAGCTTTCTTT	CASSPGTVRNTEAFF
TRBV19	TRBJ1-6	-	-	TGTGCCAGTAGTCGTGCGGGCAGTGATTCACCCCTCCACTTT	CASSRAGSDSPLHF
TRBV7-9	TRBJ1-6	few	-	TGTGCCAGCAGCCGAGGGGGTTTTGTTGATTCACCCCTCCACTTT	CASSRGGFVDSPLHF
TRBV5-1	TRBJ2-3	-	TRBD2	TGCGCCAGCAGCGCCGGGACTAGCGGGAGGGTAGATACGCAGTATTTT	CASSAGTSGRVDTQYF
TRBV30	TRBJ1-1	-	TRBD1	TGTGCCTGGAGAACGGACAGGGGCGACACTGAAGCTTTCTTT	CAWRTDRGDTEAFF
TRBV7-6	TRBJ2-1	-	-	TGTGCCAGCAGCTTAGTAGTTTCGGTGACAGTAAATGAGCAGTTCTTC	CASSLVVSVTVNEQFF
TRBV4-2	TRBJ2-7	-	-	TGTGCCAGCAGCCAAGATTCTCGCTCCTACGAGCAGTACTTC	CASSQDSRSYEQYF
TRBV19	TRBJ1-1	-	-	TGTGCCAGTAGTATAGGGGGGCTGAACACTGAAGCTTTCTTT	CASSIGGLNTEAFF
TRBV19	TRBJ2-7	-	TRBD2	TGTGCCAGTTCCCCAGCGGGGGGCTACGAGCAGTACTTC	CASSPAGGYEQYF
TRBV7-9	TRBJ2-2	once	-	TGTGCCAGCACCTTTGGGGGGAGCACCGGGGAGCTGTTTTTT	CASTFGGSTGELFF
TRBV28	TRBJ1-5	once	TRBD1	TGTGCCAGCAGTGCCCCGGGACAGGAAAGAGGCAATCAGCCCCAGCATTTT	CASSAPGQERGNQPQHF
TRBV2	TRBJ2-7	-	TRBD2	TGTGCCAGCTATGGACTAGCGGAGTACGAGCAGTACTTC	CASYGLAEYEQYF
TRBV27	TRBJ1-1	-	TRBD1	TGTGCCAGCAGTTTCCAGGGGGCAGGGACTGAAGCTTTCTTT	CASSFQGAGTEAFF
TRBV18	TRBJ1-1	few	TRBD1	TGTGCCAGCTCACCCGGACAGGGGAGGAGGACTGAAGCTTTCTTT	CASSPGQGRRTEAFF
TRBV7-2	TRBJ2-7	-	-	TGTGCCAGCAGCTCATACAGGGAAGGTAACTCCTACGAGCAGTACTTC	CASSSYREGNSYEQYF
TRBV4-2	TRBJ2-3	-	-	TGTGCCAGCAGCCCCTCCTTAGCGACTCCCTCAGATACGCAGTATTTT	CASSPSLATPSDTQYF